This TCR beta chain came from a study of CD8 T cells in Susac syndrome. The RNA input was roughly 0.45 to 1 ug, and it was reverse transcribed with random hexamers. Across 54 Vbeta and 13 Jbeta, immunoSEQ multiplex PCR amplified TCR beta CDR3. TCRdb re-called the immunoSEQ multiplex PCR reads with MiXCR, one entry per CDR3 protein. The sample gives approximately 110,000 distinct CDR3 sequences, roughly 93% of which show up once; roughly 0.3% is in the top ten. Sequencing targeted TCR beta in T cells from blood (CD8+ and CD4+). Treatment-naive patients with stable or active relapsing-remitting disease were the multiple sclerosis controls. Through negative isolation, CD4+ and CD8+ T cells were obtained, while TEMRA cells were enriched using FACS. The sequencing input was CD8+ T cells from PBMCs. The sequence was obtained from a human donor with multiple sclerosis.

CDR3 nucleotides: TGTGCCAGCAGCGTAGCGACAGGGGGCCGGTCGGATACGCAGTATTTT. Translation: CASSVATGGRSDTQYF. J is TRBJ2-3 and V is TRBV9; 10 positions match TRBD1. V lost 0 bases, J lost 6 bases, and 7 bases stayed unmatched. Germline V lookup: CDR1 SGDLS, CDR2 YYNGEE. The CDR3 covers 16 residues. The complete variable domain, with remaining parts taken from reference TRBV9 and TRBJ2-3, reads DSGVTQTPKHLITATGQRVTLRCSPRSGDLSVYWYQQSLDQGLQFLIQYYNGEERAKGNILERFSAQQFPDLHSELNLSSLELGDSALYFCASSVATGGRSDTQYFGPGTRLTVL.